This entry lists 2 T cell receptor beta chains sequenced from one sample in a study of OX40 agonist ivuxolimab in advanced cancers. The protocol was immunoSEQ multiplex PCR, while the TCRdb copy is restricted to in-frame clones and leaves out a portion. Seen here are tens of thousands of clones, 85% to 90% observed once, and the top ten hold about 7.2%. The starting material was CD4+ or CD8+ T cells sorted from blood, obtained in a trial of the OX40 agonist ivuxolimab. The receptor source for this set is an adult with an advanced solid tumor such as melanoma, head and neck, liver or kidney cancer.

This clone was seen just once. The chain employs TRBV14 and TRBJ1-1; perhaps TRBD1 as D (5 bases). Trimming removed 1 base from V and 11 bases from J, with 11 bases in between. Germline V CDR1 and CDR2: SGHDN, FVKESK. CDR3 length equals 12 residues. The CDR3 region has the DNA TGTGCCAGCAGCCAAGGAAGGGGATGGGCTTTCTTT. Translated: CASSQGRGWAFF.

This rearrangement joins TRBV7-8 to TRBJ2-5; D is undetermined. The J call is in doubt because the DNA end fits TRBJ2-7 better. Germline loops: CDR1 SGHVS, CDR2 FQNEAQ. The CDR3 spans 14 residues. CDR3: CASSLDTESYEQYF. DNA of the CDR3: TGTGCCAGCAGCTTAGATACGGAGTCCTACGAGCAGTACTTC.